Each of the 26 T cell receptor beta chains below was sequenced from the same sample in a study of PD-1 blockade in classical Hodgkin lymphoma. TCRdb's copy holds only in-frame clones and misses some; the assay was immunoSEQ multiplex PCR. This table has just under 100,000 clones, approximately 80% appearing once. All trial patients relapsed after autologous stem cell transplantation. The input for sequencing was peripheral blood mononuclear cells (PBMCs), taken at baseline. Receptors were obtained from a human donor with classical Hodgkin lymphoma.

This clone was counted a few times. The V gene is TRBV6-1, the J gene TRBJ1-4; 10 nucleotides agree with TRBD1. The CDR3 loop spans 15 amino acids. V was clipped by 2 bases and J by 7 bases; unmatched bases: 4. Per the germline V gene, CDR1 is MNHNS and CDR2 is SASEGT. The DNA of the CDR3 is TGTGCCAGCAGTGAACTGAGGACAGGGGGTGAAAAACTGTTTTTT. This encodes CASSELRTGGEKLFF.

This clone was observed a handful of times. CDR3 sequence: CASSPGRLETQYF. The CDR3 region has the DNA TGTGCCAGCTCACCGGGTAGATTGGAGACCCAGTACTTC. The V call is TRBV18, the J call TRBJ2-5; the D is unclear. V shed 3 bases and J shed 5 bases, with 10 bases lying between them. The CDR3 runs to 13 residues. Germline V CDR1 and CDR2: KGHSH, LQKENI.

The chain links TRBV11-2 to TRBJ2-7, with 7 bases matching TRBD2. The CDR3 loop spans 14 amino acids. V shed 1 base, J shed 3 bases, and the junction held 3 bases outside the gene matches. Germline CDR1 SGHAT, CDR2 FQNNGV. The CDR3 DNA reads TGTGCCAGCAGCTTAGTTCCGGGAGGCTACGAGCAGTACTTC. It codes for CASSLVPGGYEQYF.

The chain has TRBV5-1 and TRBJ2-1; D could derive from TRBD1 or TRBD2 (5 bases each). Trimming left V 5 bases short and J 4 bases short, with 22 bases between. This CDR3 has 17 amino acids. CDR1 and CDR2 from the germline V gene are SGHRS and YFSETQ. CDR3 residues: CASSREPGTNNYNEQFF. The CDR3 DNA reads as TGCGCCAGCAGTCGAGAACCCGGGACCAATAATTACAATGAGCAGTTCTTC. Based on the CDR3 plus reference TRBV5-1 and TRBJ2-1, the full variable domain is KAGVTQTPRYLIKTRGQQVTLSCSPISGHRSVSWYQQTPGQGLQFLFEYFSETQRNKGNFPGRFSGRQFSNSRSEMNVSTLELGDSALYLCASSREPGTNNYNEQFFGPGTRLTVL.

The rearrangement joins TRBV10-3 to TRBJ2-1, with 7 bases matching TRBD2. V lost 6 bases to trimming and J lost 4 bases; unmatched junction nucleotides: 12. Germline CDR1 reads ENHRY; CDR2 reads SYGVKD. This CDR3 spans 16 amino acids. This CDR3 reads CAISGAFLAAYNEQFF. CDR3 nucleotides: TGTGCCATCAGCGGGGCGTTTCTAGCGGCATACAATGAGCAGTTCTTC.

DNA of the CDR3: TGTGCCACCAGCAGAGATGGGGGCAGGAACGCCTACGAGCAGTACTTC. Translation gives CATSRDGGRNAYEQYF. The gene calls are TRBV15 and TRBJ2-7; maybe TRBD1 (6 bases). With 0 bases removed from V and 2 bases from J, the gap between germline ends came to 14 bases. This CDR3 region has 16 residues. Germline values: CDR1 LNHNV, CDR2 YYDKDF (reference sequence). The whole variable domain, remainder taken from reference TRBV15 and TRBJ2-7, is DAMVIQNPRYQVTQFGKPVTLSCSQTLNHNVMYWYQQKSSQAPKLLFHYYDKDFNNEADTPDNFQSRRPNTSFCFLDIRSPGLGDTAMYLCATSRDGGRNAYEQYFGPGTRLTVT.

The CDR3 coding sequence is TGTGCCAGCAGCACAGGACAGGGACCCTACGAGCAGTACTTC. This encodes CASSTGQGPYEQYF. The chain combines TRBV5-5 with TRBJ2-7; TRBD1 aligns across 8 bases. Germline values: CDR1 SGHKS, CDR2 YYEKEE (reference sequence). The CDR3 extends over 14 amino acids. Trimming removed 4 bases from V and 2 bases from J; junction bases left unmatched: 5.

CDR3 region: CASSLAGLQETQYF. CDR3 coding DNA: TGTGCCAGCAGCTTAGCGGGACTCCAAGAGACCCAGTACTTC. The chain links TRBV7-8 to TRBJ2-5; possibly TRBD2 for D (6 bases). Per germline, CDR1 SGHVS and CDR2 FQNEAQ. This CDR3 region has 14 residues. The V gene lost 0 bases and the J gene lost 1 base, with 6 bases spanning the gap.

The chain is built from TRBV18 and TRBJ1-1, with no clear D. In germline, CDR1 is KGHSH, CDR2 LQKENI. V lost 2 bases, J lost 0 bases, and 10 bases lay in between. The CDR3 is 15 amino acids. CDR3 in amino acids: CASSPEEKVNTEAFF. The CDR3 bases are TGTGCCAGCTCACCAGAGGAGAAAGTGAACACTGAAGCTTTCTTT.

The chain couples TRBV7-2 to TRBJ1-4, with D possibly being TRBD1 (5 bases). V was clipped by 7 bases and J by 5 bases, with 14 bases between them. The CDR3 loop spans 14 amino acids. Germline V gene data show CDR1 as SGHTA and CDR2 as FQGNSA. The CDR3 DNA follows: TGTGCCAGCAAGGAGGGGCCACAGAATGAAAAACTGTTTTTT. Encoded protein: CASKEGPQNEKLFF.

The rearrangement uses TRBV30 and TRBJ2-3; 8 bases match TRBD1. The junction had 6 bases not matched to a gene; V was cut back by 3 bases and J by 1 base. CDR1 and CDR2 (germline): GTSNPN, SVGIG (reference sequence). This CDR3 contains 15 residues. The DNA for the CDR3 is TGTGCCTGGAGCCTTGGACAGGGCCGCACAGATACGCAGTATTTT. It yields the protein CAWSLGQGRTDTQYF.

This chain connects TRBV5-1 to TRBJ2-7; D remains unclear. This CDR3 is built from 14 residues. Trimming removed 5 bases from V and 2 bases from J, with 14 bases in between. Germline-derived CDR1 and CDR2 are SGHRS and YFSETQ. CDR3 in DNA: TGCGCCAGCAGTACCGCGGAGCCACCCTACGAGCAGTACTTC. It encodes CASSTAEPPYEQYF.

The chain uses TRBV9 and TRBJ2-7; a weak D match, TRBD1 (6 bases). The germline gives CDR1 SGDLS, CDR2 YYNGEE. V shed 3 bases and J shed 7 bases, with 17 bases lying between them. The CDR3 runs to 14 residues. CDR3 protein: CASSDHPGVREQYF. The CDR3 DNA reads TGTGCCAGCAGCGACCACCCAGGGGTGAGGGAGCAGTACTTC.

Concerning this clone: A much larger clone differs from this one at a single base, so this may be a read error. The rearrangement links TRBV7-3 to TRBJ1-1; unclear D gene. Trimming removed 2 bases from V and 1 base from J, with 5 bases in between. This CDR3 has 13 amino acids. Germline lookup yields CDR1 SGHTA and CDR2 FQGTGA. The CDR3, as DNA: TGTGCCAGCAGCTTAGGGTGGAACACTGAAGCTTTCTTT. It specifies CASSLGWNTEAFF.

The chain recombines TRBV6-1 with TRBJ1-2; D gene uncertain. V was clipped by 3 bases and J by 3 bases, with 8 bases between them. Germline V CDR1 and CDR2: MNHNS, SASEGT. This CDR3 is 13 amino acids long. The CDR3 nucleotides read TGTGCCAGCAGTGAGTCGGGTGACTATGGCTACACCTTC. Amino acids: CASSESGDYGYTF.

The rearrangement uses TRBV2 and TRBJ2-5; 7 positions match TRBD1. J lost 5 bases, V lost 5 bases, and 2 bases had no gene match. The CDR3 has 12 amino acids. Germline V gives CDR1 SNHLY, CDR2 FYNNEI. CDR3 in DNA: TGTGCCAGCAGTAGCAGGGGGGAGACCCAGTACTTC. Amino acid sequence: CASSSRGETQYF.

V is TRBV7-9 and J is TRBJ2-6, with D hard to call. The CDR3 is made up of 15 amino acids. Deletions cut 1 base from V and 2 bases from J, with 6 bases between. CDR1 is SEHNR, CDR2 FQNEAQ, per germline (reference sequence). The CDR3 sequence is CASSLGLPGANVLTF. CDR3 bases: TGTGCCAGCAGCTTAGGGCTCCCTGGGGCCAACGTCCTGACTTTC.

The V call is TRBV6-6, the J call TRBJ2-7; TRBD2 is a possible D gene (5 bases). The length of the CDR3 is 15 residues. Trimming shortened V by 2 bases and J by 8 bases, and 19 bases separated the two germline ends. Germline V lookup: CDR1 MNHNY, CDR2 SVGAGI (reference sequence). The CDR3: CASSYESTRTSQQYF. DNA of the CDR3: TGTGCCAGCAGTTACGAGTCTACGAGGACTTCGCAGCAGTACTTC.

This chain uses TRBV28 with TRBJ2-1; perhaps TRBD2 as D (6 bases). Per the germline V gene, CDR1 is MDHEN and CDR2 is SYDVKM. This CDR3 comprises 18 residues. V lost 6 bases to trimming and J lost 0 bases, with 21 bases between them. The CDR3 coding sequence is TGTGCCAGCAGCCCCACCCCTCGGGACTTCAACTCCTACAATGAGCAGTTCTTC. The encoded protein is CASSPTPRDFNSYNEQFF.

The rearrangement links TRBV10-3 to TRBJ1-3; D unresolved. Germline V gene data show CDR1 as ENHRY and CDR2 as SYGVKD. The V and J ends lost 2 bases and 3 bases respectively, with 11 bases between them. CDR3 size: 15 residues. CDR3 residues: CAISEVDTVGNTIYF. In nucleotides, the CDR3 is TGTGCCATCAGTGAGGTCGACACGGTTGGAAACACCATATATTTT.

V usage is TRBV5-4 and J usage is TRBJ2-7, with 10 bases aligning to TRBD2. This CDR3 spans 16 amino acids. The germline CDR1 and CDR2 sequences are SGHNT and YYREEE (reference sequence). Trimming cost V 3 bases and J 4 bases; bases outside gene matches: 10. The CDR3 sequence: CASSSPGTSGMYEQYF. The CDR3 DNA reads TGTGCCAGCAGCTCCCCAGGCACTAGCGGGATGTACGAGCAGTACTTC.

The rearrangement joins TRBV5-1 to TRBJ2-1; 10 bases match TRBD2. Germline CDR1 is SGHRS and CDR2 is YFSETQ. The V and J ends lost 6 bases and 8 bases, in that order; junction bases with no gene match: 11. The CDR3 is 15 residues long. The CDR3 sequence: CASTPLAGVDDEQFF. DNA of the CDR3: TGCGCCAGCACCCCGCTAGCGGGAGTAGACGATGAGCAGTTCTTC.

The V gene is TRBV14, the J gene TRBJ2-7, with D possibly TRBD1 on 6 matching bases. Germline V lookup: CDR1 SGHDN, CDR2 FVKESK. Trimming took off 0 bases at V and 1 base at J, with 19 bases between the two ends. CDR3 size: 18 residues. Here the CDR3 reads CASSQEGVDSSISYEQYF. CDR3 bases: TGTGCCAGCAGCCAAGAAGGGGTGGACAGTTCCATTTCCTACGAGCAGTACTTC. The full variable domain, its missing parts supplied by reference TRBV14 and TRBJ2-7, is EAGVTQFPSHSVIEKGQTVTLRCDPISGHDNLYWYRRVMGKEIKFLLHFVKESKQDESGMPNNRFLAERTGGTYSTLKVQPAELEDSGVYFCASSQEGVDSSISYEQYFGPGTRLTVT.

The chain combines TRBV18 with TRBJ2-5, with TRBD1 identical over 7 bases. V lost 1 base to trimming and J lost 1 base; unmatched junction nucleotides: 0. This CDR3 spans 14 amino acids. Germline loops: CDR1 KGHSH, CDR2 LQKENI. CDR3 residues: CASSPRTGQETQYF. CDR3 coding DNA: TGTGCCAGCTCACCACGGACAGGCCAAGAGACCCAGTACTTC.

The genes are TRBV2 and TRBJ2-7; TRBD1 is a possible D gene (5 bases). Germline loops: CDR1 SNHLY, CDR2 FYNNEI. The CDR3 spans 14 residues. V was cut by 2 bases and J by 2 bases, with 10 bases left in between. The CDR3 is CASSERGTPYEQYF. CDR3 DNA: TGTGCCAGCAGTGAAAGGGGAACCCCCTACGAGCAGTACTTC.

This rearrangement joins TRBV6-1 to TRBJ1-1, with D possibly being TRBD1 (5 bases). The CDR3 totals 14 residues. Germline CDR1 and CDR2: MNHNS and SASEGT. The ends were cut back, 0 bases at V and 9 bases at J, with 14 bases in the middle. The CDR3 sequence: CASSEAWGEGKAFF. CDR3 coding DNA: TGTGCCAGCAGTGAAGCGTGGGGGGAAGGGAAAGCTTTCTTT.